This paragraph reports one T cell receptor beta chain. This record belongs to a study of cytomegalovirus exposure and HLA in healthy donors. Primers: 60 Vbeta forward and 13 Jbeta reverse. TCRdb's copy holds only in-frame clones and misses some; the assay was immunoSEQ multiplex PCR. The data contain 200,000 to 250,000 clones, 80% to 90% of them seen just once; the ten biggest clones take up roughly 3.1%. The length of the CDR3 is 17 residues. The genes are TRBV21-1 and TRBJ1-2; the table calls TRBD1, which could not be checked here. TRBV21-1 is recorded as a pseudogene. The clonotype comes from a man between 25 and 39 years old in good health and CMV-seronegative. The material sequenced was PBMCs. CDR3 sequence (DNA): TGTGCCAGCAGCAAAGCGGCCCAAGTCCGTAGGGGCTATGGCTACACCTTC. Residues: CASSKAAQVRRGYGYTF.